The 14 T cell receptor beta chains below were found in one sample sequenced in a study of cytomegalovirus exposure and HLA in healthy donors. Assay used: immunoSEQ multiplex PCR; TCRdb lists only in-frame clones, some missing. This table has roughly 180,000 clones, more than 80% appearing once. Sequencing was performed on PBMCs. The receptors here all came from a man aged 18 to 35 in good health and CMV-seropositive.

The chain joins TRBV5-6 to TRBJ2-2; D remains ambiguous. V was shortened by 2 bases and J by 6 bases, with 8 bases between the two germline ends. Germline V gives CDR1 SGHDT, CDR2 YYEEEE. There are 13 residues in the CDR3. The CDR3 nucleotides are TGTGCCAGCAGCTTCTCAGGTCCCGGGGAGCTGTTTTTT. Its translation is CASSFSGPGELFF.

This chain connects TRBV4-3 to TRBJ2-3; the match to TRBD2 covers 9 bases. V shed 1 base, J shed 4 bases, and the junction held 6 bases outside the gene matches. Germline V CDR1 and CDR2: LGHNA, YSLEER. There are 16 residues in the CDR3. This CDR3 reads CASSQGSGSRPDTQYF. The CDR3 DNA reads TGCGCCAGCAGCCAAGGTAGCGGGAGTCGCCCAGATACGCAGTATTTT.

The V gene is TRBV4-1, the J gene TRBJ2-5; 8 nucleotides match TRBD1. Germline V CDR1 and CDR2: MGHRA, YSYEKL. Germline trimming cut 1 base from V and 5 bases from J; bases unmatched to any gene: 3. The CDR3 loop spans 14 amino acids. The DNA of the CDR3 is TGCGCCAGCAGCCAAGGCAGGGGGCGGGAGACCCAGTACTTC. This gives the protein CASSQGRGRETQYF.

The rearrangement joins TRBV13 to TRBJ2-7; D is unclear. V was cut by 1 base and J by 0 bases, with 7 bases left in between. CDR1 is PRHDT, CDR2 FYEKMQ, per germline (reference sequence). This CDR3 is built from 14 residues. As DNA, the CDR3 is TGTGCCAGCAGCTTAGTTACTAACTCCTACGAGCAGTACTTC. Encoded protein: CASSLVTNSYEQYF.

The V call is TRBV27, the J call TRBJ2-5; 7 bases map to TRBD1. CDR3 length equals 15 residues. Germline V gives CDR1 MNHEY, CDR2 SMNVEV (reference sequence). The ends lost 7 bases at V and 0 bases at J; junction bases unmatched: 8. The CDR3 loop reads CASKSEGAYQETQYF. The CDR3 bases are TGTGCCAGCAAAAGCGAGGGGGCGTACCAAGAGACCCAGTACTTC.

The CDR3 sequence is CASGLVQTGELFF. The CDR3 DNA reads TGTGCTAGTGGTTTGGTACAAACCGGGGAGCTGTTTTTT. This chain connects TRBV12-5 to TRBJ2-2, with D uncertain. Looked up from germline, CDR1 is LGHNT and CDR2 is FRNRAP. This CDR3 comprises 13 residues. V was cut by 0 bases and J by 5 bases, with 4 bases left in between.

The CDR3 reads CASSQGFQGAYEQYF. DNA for the CDR3: TGTGCCAGCAGTCAGGGGTTCCAAGGGGCCTACGAGCAGTACTTC. V gene TRBV9 combines with J gene TRBJ2-7; tentatively, D is TRBD1 (6 bases). Looked up from germline, CDR1 is SGDLS and CDR2 is YYNGEE. Trimming removed 5 bases at V and 2 bases at J, with 17 bases between. This CDR3 contains 15 residues.

V is TRBV4-2 and J is TRBJ2-2; a weak D match, TRBD1 (6 bases). Per the germline V gene, CDR1 is LGHNA and CDR2 is YNFKEQ. This CDR3 is built from 13 residues. Trimming shortened V by 0 bases and J by 9 bases, and 8 bases separated the two germline ends. This CDR3 is CASSQDRDRELFF. In DNA form, the CDR3 reads TGTGCCAGCAGCCAAGACCGGGACAGGGAGCTGTTTTTT.

V gene TRBV7-2 combines with J gene TRBJ2-7; 10 bases are shared with TRBD1. Germline V gives CDR1 SGHTA, CDR2 FQGNSA. V trimming: 4 bases; J trimming: 4 bases; junction bases outside the gene matches: 10. The CDR3 totals 16 residues. The CDR3 DNA is TGTGCCAGCAGCTATGACCGGGACAGGGGTTATTACGAGCAGTACTTC. Its protein product is CASSYDRDRGYYEQYF.

The CDR3 sequence: CAWSNQGPGEQFF. For the CDR3, the DNA is TGTGCCTGGAGTAACCAGGGTCCAGGAGAGCAGTTCTTC. The J gene is TRBJ2-1, the V gene TRBV30, with D tentatively TRBD1 (5 bases). CDR1 GTSNPN and CDR2 SVGIG come from the germline V gene (reference sequence). CDR3 length: 13 amino acids. The V gene lost 2 bases and the J gene lost 10 bases, with 15 bases spanning the gap.

This clone occurred a few times. V gene TRBV5-4 combines with J gene TRBJ2-3; D possibly corresponds to TRBD2 (6 bases). V lost 1 base, J lost 5 bases, and 17 bases lay in between. The CDR3 runs to 16 residues. The germline gives CDR1 SGHNT, CDR2 YYREEE (reference sequence). This CDR3 is CASSLSGLARGDTQYF. The CDR3 region has the DNA TGTGCCAGCAGCTTGTCTGGGCTAGCGCGGGGAGATACGCAGTATTTT.

This clone appeared once. The CDR3 sequence is CACRRFVGTNTGELFF. For the CDR3, the DNA is TGTGCCTGCCGCCGGTTTGTCGGGACGAACACCGGGGAGCTGTTTTTT. The chain employs TRBV30 and TRBJ2-2; D is perhaps TRBD2 (5 bases). CDR3 length: 16 residues. V was trimmed by 6 bases and J by 0 bases, leaving 17 bases between them. Germline V gene lookup returns CDR1 GTSNPN and CDR2 SVGIG (reference sequence).

V and J are TRBV2 and TRBJ2-3; D is possibly TRBD2 (7 bases). V shed 6 bases and J shed 6 bases, with 19 bases lying between them. From germline, CDR1 is SNHLY and CDR2 FYNNEI. The CDR3 is 15 amino acids. CDR3 DNA: TGTGCCAGCAGCAAGGGGGGGGGTAAAGTGGATACGCAGTATTTT. Translated, it gives CASSKGGGKVDTQYF.

J is TRBJ2-7 and V is TRBV18, with TRBD2 matching over 10 bases. V lost 1 base and J lost 2; bases outside the gene matches: 5. The germline CDR1 and CDR2 sequences are KGHSH and LQKENI. CDR3 length equals 16 residues. The CDR3 nucleotides are TGTGCCAGCTCACCACGGGTACTAGCGGGACCCTACGAGCAGTACTTC. The encoded protein is CASSPRVLAGPYEQYF.